This T cell receptor (beta chain) derives from a study of blood T cell repertoires in COVID-19. Study processing details: Reference gene primers were amplified, and this amplification served to estimate nucleated cell counts. TCRdb keeps only in-frame clones here, not all; method: immunoSEQ multiplex PCR. The DNA gave D and trimming, while V, J and clone size come from that table. This table has roughly 350,000 clones, more than 85% appearing once. V was clipped by 4 bases and J by 7 bases, with 15 bases between them. The CDR3 totals 14 residues. Germline-derived CDR1 and CDR2 are SGHDN and FVKESK. The TCR sequence derives from a woman in her twenties or thirties who had recovered from COVID-19. The sequenced sample was PBMCs or T cells enriched from blood (not recorded which). The rearrangement links TRBV14 to TRBJ2-3, with D perhaps matching TRBD2 (5 bases). CDR3 DNA: TGTGCCAGCAGCCGAGGGTCACCCCGCAATACGCAGTATTTT. Translated: CASSRGSPRNTQYF. Full variable domain (missing parts from reference TRBV14 and TRBJ2-3): EAGVTQFPSHSVIEKGQTVTLRCDPISGHDNLYWYRRVMGKEIKFLLHFVKESKQDESGMPNNRFLAERTGGTYSTLKVQPAELEDSGVYFCASSRGSPRNTQYFGPGTRLTVL.